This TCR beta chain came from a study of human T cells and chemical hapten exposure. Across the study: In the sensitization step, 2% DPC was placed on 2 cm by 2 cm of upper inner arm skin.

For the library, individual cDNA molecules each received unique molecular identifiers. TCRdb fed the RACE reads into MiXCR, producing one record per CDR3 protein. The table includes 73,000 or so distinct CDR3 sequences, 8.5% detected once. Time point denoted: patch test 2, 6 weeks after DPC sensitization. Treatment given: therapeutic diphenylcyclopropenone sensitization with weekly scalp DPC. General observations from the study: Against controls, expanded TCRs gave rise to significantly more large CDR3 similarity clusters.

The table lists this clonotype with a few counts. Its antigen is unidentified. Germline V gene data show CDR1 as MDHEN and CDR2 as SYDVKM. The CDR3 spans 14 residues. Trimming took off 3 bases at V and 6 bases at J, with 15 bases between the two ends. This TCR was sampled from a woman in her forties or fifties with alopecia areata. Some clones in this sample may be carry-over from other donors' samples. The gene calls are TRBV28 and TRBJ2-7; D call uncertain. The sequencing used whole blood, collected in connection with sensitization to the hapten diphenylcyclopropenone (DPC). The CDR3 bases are TGTGCCAGCAGTTTTAGAGACACCTTTGGCGAGCAGTACTTC. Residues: CASSFRDTFGEQYF. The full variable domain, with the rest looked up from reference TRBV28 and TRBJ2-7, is DVKVTQSSRYLVKRTGEKVFLECVQDMDHENMFWYRQDPGLGLRLIYFSYDVKMKEKGDIPEGYSVSREKKERFSLILESASTNQTSMYLCASSFRDTFGEQYFGPGTRLTVT.